This T cell receptor beta chain was sequenced in a study of T cell responses to AZD1222 COVID-19 vaccine. V was shortened by 5 bases and J by 3 bases, with 13 bases between the two germline ends. Germline CDR1 and CDR2: SEHNR and FQNEAQ (reference sequence). The length of the CDR3 is 14 residues. The study's findings and limits: No day 14 peak samples; only post-peak repertoires were characterized.

A single count supports this clone. The antigen is unknown. Libraries were prepared by immunoSEQ multiplex PCR; TCRdb keeps only in-frame clonotypes and omits some of them. The profile shows around 170,000 clones, roughly 93% of them singletons. This sequence was found in an adult in good health. Sequencing used peripheral blood, obtained on day 0 of AZD1222 vaccination. V gene TRBV7-9 combines with J gene TRBJ1-2; D remains unclear. CDR3 sequence (DNA): TGTGCCAGCAGCCCCATAGGGTTCGACTATGGCTACACCTTC. It yields the protein CASSPIGFDYGYTF.